A selection of T cell receptor beta chains follows, all from one sample in a study of beta chain features in type 1 diabetes. The repertoire was sequenced with immunoSEQ multiplex PCR; TCRdb's copy has only in-frame clones and lacks some. The data hold about 350,000 clones, with about 18% observed a single time. The sequencing sample was made of naive CD4+ T cells from blood. These receptor sequences come from a woman in her late teens or twenties in good health. The CDR3 runs from the conserved cysteine through the conserved F or W. The D gene is left open where the match is weak. Clone size appears in some rows only: once, few, many, or a class for an expanded clone.

v_gene	j_gene	d_gene	abundance	CDR3nt	CDR3aa
TRBV5-1	TRBJ2-5	TRBD2	few	TGCGCCAGCAGCTTGGAGGCCGCGGGAGGGCAAGAGACCCAGTACTTC	CASSLEAAGGQETQYF
TRBV5-4	TRBJ2-1	TRBD2	few	TGTGCCAGCAGCTTAGTTGGCGGGGGTAGACATGAGCAGTTCTTC	CASSLVGGGRHEQFF
TRBV7-9	TRBJ1-1	.	few	TGTGCCAGCAGCGAAGGGGTGGCTTTCTTT	CASSEGVAFF
TRBV6-6	TRBJ2-3	TRBD1	.	TGTGCCAGCAATTACCAGGGGGCTGGAGATACGCAGTATTTT	CASNYQGAGDTQYF
TRBV15	TRBJ2-6	TRBD2	.	TGTGCCACCAGCAGAAAGCGGGAGTCTGGGGCCAACGTCCTGACTTTC	CATSRKRESGANVLTF
TRBV7-2	TRBJ1-6	.	few	TGTGCCAGCAGCTCAAGACCGGGGGATTCACCCCTCCACTTT	CASSSRPGDSPLHF
TRBV5-4	TRBJ2-3	TRBD2	few	TGTGCCAGCAGCCCCTCTCCTGGCGAGGTGCGGCTAGCGGGGGGAGATACGCAGTATTTT	CASSPSPGEVRLAGGDTQYF
TRBV7-9	TRBJ1-2	TRBD1	few	TGTGCCAGCAGCCAGAGCAGGGGGGTTGACTATGGCTACACCTTC	CASSQSRGVDYGYTF
TRBV29-1	TRBJ1-1	.	.	TGCAGCGGAACGGCGGGTATGAACACTGAAGCTTTCTTT	CSGTAGMNTEAFF
TRBV30	TRBJ1-2	.	.	TGTGCCTGCCTCGAGAGGGGGATCTATGGCTACACCTTC	CACLERGIYGYTF
TRBV5-6	TRBJ2-1	.	few	TGTGCCAGCAGACAATACAATGAGCAGTTCTTC	CASRQYNEQFF
TRBV4-2	TRBJ2-3	.	few	TGTGCCAGCAGCCAAGTTGAGGCAGATACGCAGTATTTT	CASSQVEADTQYF
TRBV30	TRBJ2-5	TRBD2	few	TGTGCCTGGAGTACGTTTGAGGGACTAGTTCAAGAGACCCAGTACTTC	CAWSTFEGLVQETQYF
TRBV9	TRBJ2-7	.	few	TGTGCCAGCAGCGTAGCTCCAGGGGAATACGAGCAGTACTTC	CASSVAPGEYEQYF
TRBV5-6	TRBJ2-7	TRBD1	few	TGTGCCAGCAACTCCCCCGCACGGACAGGGGCCTACGAGCAGTACTTC	CASNSPARTGAYEQYF
TRBV29-1	TRBJ2-1	TRBD1	few	TGCAGCGTTGGGCAGGGGGCTTTATACAATGAGCAGTTCTTC	CSVGQGALYNEQFF
TRBV9	TRBJ2-2	.	.	TGTGCCAGCAGCGTAGTGGGAGTTGCCGGGGAGCTGTTTTTT	CASSVVGVAGELFF
TRBV7-2	TRBJ2-3	.	.	TGTGCCAGCAGCTCTTCAACTAGCACAGATACGCAGTATTTT	CASSSSTSTDTQYF
TRBV7-2	TRBJ2-1	.	.	TGTGCCAGCAGCTCTAGGGCGGAGGAGTTCTTC	CASSSRAEEFF
TRBV19	TRBJ2-6	.	few	TGTGCCAGCTGCCGGGGAGCTGGGGCCAACGTCCTGACTTTC	CASCRGAGANVLTF
TRBV7-9	TRBJ1-2	TRBD1	.	TGTGCCTCCGGACAGGGAGAGGCAGGATATGGCTACACCTTC	CASGQGEAGYGYTF
TRBV5-1	TRBJ2-1	TRBD1	few	TGCGCCAGCAGAGACAGGGGTTCCTACAATGAGCAGTTCTTC	CASRDRGSYNEQFF
TRBV4-2	TRBJ2-5	TRBD2	few	TGTGCCAGCAGCCCTTCGACTAGCGGGAGGGCCAGAGGGGAGACCCAGTACTTC	CASSPSTSGRARGETQYF
TRBV6-6	TRBJ1-1	TRBD1	few	TGTGCCAGCAGGAAGACAGGGACCGGCCCTGAAGCTTTCTTT	CASRKTGTGPEAFF
TRBV9	TRBJ2-3	.	.	TGTGCCAGCAGCCCCTCCCCGGACATTTTGAGAACAGATACGCAGTATTTT	CASSPSPDILRTDTQYF
TRBV30	TRBJ2-5	TRBD1	few	TGTGCCTGGAGTGCACTTGGGACAGGGGGTGAAGAGACCCAGTACTTC	CAWSALGTGGEETQYF
TRBV9	TRBJ2-7	TRBD2	.	TGTGCCAGCAGCCCAGGACTAGCGAGTCTTTACGAGCAGTACTTC	CASSPGLASLYEQYF
TRBV7-2	TRBJ2-7	TRBD1	.	TGTGCCAGCAGCTCCGTACAGGGGGGAGTGGGGCAGTACTTC	CASSSVQGGVGQYF